This T cell receptor (beta chain) originates from a study of cytomegalovirus exposure and HLA in healthy donors (TCRdb year 2017). At the level of the whole study: According to a later analysis, the roughly 120 validation repertoires were produced on the same platform as the roughly 700 repertoires of the first cohort. The study aimed to test whether signatures of past pathogen exposure could be identified by cataloging public T cell receptors. In addition to the first cohort of 500 to 850 subjects, a separate validation cohort of 120 different subjects was used. To predict cytomegalovirus infection status, the study brought together high-throughput TCR immunosequencing, statistical association of individual TCRs with disease status, and machine learning.

V lost 5 bases and J lost 4 bases, and the count of bases not matched to a germline gene is 4. CDR1 and CDR2 (SGHVS, FQNEAQ) derive from the germline V gene. The CDR3 starts with the cysteine, ends with the phenylalanine, and has 14 residues. The only DNA kept is the CDR3, 42 bases in frame from the first base. Points the paper makes about the study in general: The study listed approximately 150 TCR beta chains as associated with cytomegalovirus. Subsequent analysis determined that TCRs grouped into clusters in the first cohort also showed a tendency toward co-occurrence across the 120 or so validation repertoires, and 85% to 95% of cluster scores exceeded 0. Cytomegalovirus status was reported to be diagnosed by the classifier with high specificity and sensitivity in both the original and validation cohorts. All 120 or so repertoires were used to score co-occurrence in the validation cohort in a later analysis, because that analysis had no HLA typing for the cohort. The authors suggested that the approach could potentially be generalized to other disease states and immunological phenotypes. Three of the identified cytomegalovirus-associated TCR beta chains were confirmed in vitro to be specific for cytomegalovirus antigens. Most TCR sequences were observed very rarely across donors, whereas some public TCRs were present in many individuals.

Preparation of the library involved the immunoSEQ multiplex PCR assay. The study's own analysis went as follows. A statistical classification framework was built for diagnosing cytomegalovirus status from the catalog of TCR beta chain sequences. Held by TCRdb, this immuneACCESS table contains in-frame sequences only and omits some clones. Under half of the omission traces to an unresolved V gene where checked; the cause of the rest is unknown. V and J calls and clone size are given by that table; D and trimming were obtained from the DNA. This sample holds 200,000 or so clones; more than 75% were observed only once. The top ten constitute about 2% of the sample. In regard to this clone: No antigen is known for it. No qualities accompany the bases; no much larger clone lies one base away.

The donors belonged to the validation cohort of over a hundred subjects, which was separate from the roughly 670-subject first cohort. The sequenced sample was PBMCs. The chain is encoded by TRBV7-8 joined to TRBJ2-1; TRBD2 fits 8 bases in the junction. This receptor was obtained from a woman aged 18-29 years in good health and CMV-seropositive. The CDR3 has the sequence CASSPGGGYNEQFF. The DNA sequence is TGTGCCAGCAGCCCGGGAGGGGGGTACAATGAGCAGTTCTTC.